Presented here are 15 T cell receptor beta chains from one specimen sequenced in a study of OX40 agonist ivuxolimab in advanced cancers. The assay was immunoSEQ multiplex PCR, and TCRdb's table has in-frame clones only and misses some. The sample includes 40,000 to 45,000 clones, approximately 84% of them seen just once. Sample: CD4+ or CD8+ T cells sorted from blood, taken in a trial of the OX40 agonist ivuxolimab. The source is an adult with an advanced solid tumor such as melanoma, head and neck, liver or kidney cancer.

This clone was seen ten or more times. The V call is TRBV6-6, the J call TRBJ1-5, with D uncertain. This CDR3 contains 13 residues. V gave up 1 base and J gave up 6 bases, with 7 bases separating them. Per germline, CDR1 MNHNY and CDR2 SVGAGI (reference sequence). The CDR3, as DNA: TGTGCCAGCAGTTACTGGAGGACTCAGCCCCAGCATTTT. This sequence encodes CASSYWRTQPQHF.

This chain uses TRBV27 with TRBJ2-7; weak D call: TRBD2 (5 bases). Looked up from germline, CDR1 is MNHEY and CDR2 is SMNVEV (reference sequence). The CDR3 consists of 15 residues. Trimming took 7 bases from V and 7 from J, leaving 23 bases between them. Written as DNA, the CDR3 is TGTGCCAGCACCCTTTACAGCGGAACGGTGGGTGAGCAGTACTTC. This translates into CASTLYSGTVGEQYF.

The genes are TRBV6-1 and TRBJ1-1; 9 bases map to TRBD1. The CDR3 covers 15 residues. Germline V gene data show CDR1 as MNHNS and CDR2 as SASEGT. Trimming cost V 0 bases and J 4 bases; bases outside gene matches: 3. CDR3 sequence: CASSEAETGGTEAFF. The CDR3, as DNA: TGTGCCAGCAGTGAAGCTGAGACAGGGGGCACTGAAGCTTTCTTT.

The CDR3 region is CASSQVSGTYYTF. The DNA for the CDR3 is TGCGCCAGCAGCCAAGTGTCCGGGACCTACTACACCTTC. The rearrangement joins TRBV4-1 to TRBJ1-2, with a possible D match to TRBD1 (5 bases). The CDR3 sequence is 13 residues long. Trimming shortened V by 1 base and J by 10 bases, and 13 bases separated the two germline ends. Looked up from germline, CDR1 is MGHRA and CDR2 is YSYEKL.

This sequence joins TRBV27 and TRBJ1-2; D is perhaps TRBD1 (6 bases). V shed 8 bases and J shed 5 bases, with 21 bases lying between them. Looked up from germline, CDR1 is MNHEY and CDR2 is SMNVEV (reference sequence). The CDR3 spans 15 residues. DNA of the CDR3: TGTGCCAGCGGGGCCGGGCCACCCAGGGGTTATGGCTACACCTTC. This sequence encodes CASGAGPPRGYGYTF.

The CDR3 DNA reads as TGTGCCAGCACCAGACAAAGACAGGTTCACAATGAGCAGTTCTTC. It yields the protein CASTRQRQVHNEQFF. The chain is built from TRBV6-1 and TRBJ2-1; weak D call: TRBD1 (6 bases). The V gene lost 7 bases and the J gene lost 5 bases, with 18 bases spanning the gap. Looked up from germline, CDR1 is MNHNS and CDR2 is SASEGT. The length of the CDR3 is 15 residues.

The table lists this clone with a count of one. The J gene is TRBJ1-2, the V gene TRBV19; D not resolved. The CDR3 consists of 15 residues. CDR1 is LNHDA, CDR2 SQIVND, per germline (reference sequence). Between the trimmed V and J ends, which lost 4 bases and 4 bases, there was a span of 16 bases. The CDR3 nucleotides are TGTGCCAGTAGTACCCAAGAAATTGGTGGCTATGGCTACACCTTC. Translation: CASSTQEIGGYGYTF. Filled out from reference TRBV19 and TRBJ1-2, the complete variable domain reads DGGITQSPKYLFRKEGQNVTLSCEQNLNHDAMYWYRQDPGQGLRLIYYSQIVNDFQKGDIAEGYSVSREKKESFPLTVTSAQKNPTAFYLCASSTQEIGGYGYTFGSGTRLTVV.

The rearrangement links TRBV6-5 to TRBJ2-7; D is ambiguous. V was pared by 1 base and J by 3 bases, with 1 base between. Germline V lookup: CDR1 MNHEY, CDR2 SVGAGI. CDR3 length equals 11 residues. CDR3 loop: CASSYCYEQYF. The CDR3 nucleotides read TGTGCCAGCAGTTACTGCTACGAGCAGTACTTC.

The chain employs TRBV6-5 and TRBJ1-5; D possibly corresponds to TRBD1 (5 bases). V lost 5 bases and J 1 base, leaving 12 bases between the germline ends. Looked up from germline, CDR1 is MNHEY and CDR2 is SVGAGI. The CDR3 sequence is 15 residues long. CDR3 sequence (DNA): TGTGCCAGCAGTCTAGGCGGGGGGAGCAATCAGCCCCAGCATTTT. Translation: CASSLGGGSNQPQHF.

The chain recombines TRBV27 with TRBJ1-1; 7 positions match TRBD1. Germline V CDR1 and CDR2: MNHEY, SMNVEV (reference sequence). V lost 3 bases and J lost 5; bases outside the gene matches: 3. The CDR3 has 13 amino acids. The CDR3 is CASSLGRGTEAFF. The CDR3 DNA reads TGTGCCAGCAGTTTGGGCAGGGGGACTGAAGCTTTCTTT.

The chain couples TRBV6-6 to TRBJ1-4, with D unclear. This CDR3 contains 16 residues. Germline values: CDR1 MNHNY, CDR2 SVGAGI (reference sequence). Deletions cut 4 bases from V and 6 bases from J, with 18 bases between. CDR3 coding DNA: TGTGCCAGCAGTTCCCTTCTCGGCGAGGTGGATGAAAAACTGTTTTTT. Amino acid sequence: CASSSLLGEVDEKLFF.

The V gene is TRBV6-5, the J gene TRBJ2-2; 9 bases line up with TRBD2. CDR3 length: 16 amino acids. CDR1 and CDR2 from the germline V gene are MNHEY and SVGAGI. The V segment lost 0 bases and the J segment 7 bases; nucleotides outside the gene matches: 6. CDR3 amino acids: CASSYSGGRGHGELFF. The CDR3 bases are TGTGCCAGCAGTTACTCTGGCGGGAGGGGTCACGGGGAGCTGTTTTTT.

The rearrangement joins TRBV6-1 to TRBJ2-7; possibly TRBD2 for D (5 bases). V dropped 7 bases and J dropped 6 bases, with 13 bases sitting between them. CDR1 is MNHNS, CDR2 SASEGT, per germline. The CDR3 sequence is 12 residues long. The CDR3 reads CASTGIHPEQYF. In DNA, the CDR3 is TGTGCCAGCACGGGGATCCATCCCGAGCAGTACTTC.

The V and J genes are TRBV5-1 and TRBJ1-2; D is ambiguous. CDR1 and CDR2 (germline): SGHRS, YFSETQ. The CDR3 consists of 14 residues. V was pared by 3 bases and J by 2 bases, with 11 bases between. CDR3 region: CASSSDQINYGYTF. The CDR3 nucleotides are TGCGCCAGCAGCTCCGACCAAATAAACTATGGCTACACCTTC. Full variable domain (missing parts from reference TRBV5-1 and TRBJ1-2): KAGVTQTPRYLIKTRGQQVTLSCSPISGHRSVSWYQQTPGQGLQFLFEYFSETQRNKGNFPGRFSGRQFSNSRSEMNVSTLELGDSALYLCASSSDQINYGYTFGSGTRLTVV.

The rearrangement uses TRBV4-1 and TRBJ1-2; D unclear. From germline, CDR1 is MGHRA and CDR2 YSYEKL. Deletions cut 5 bases from V and 6 bases from J, with 22 bases between. The CDR3 extends over 16 amino acids. CDR3 bases: TGCGCCAGCAGCTATACAGTAGATGCCCAAGCCCATGGCTACACCTTC. Translated: CASSYTVDAQAHGYTF.